One T cell receptor beta chain is described in this entry. What it binds is not known. These donors counted as nominally healthy when sampled, but unrecorded immune exposures were likely. Researchers ran the PCR with 60 Vbeta and 13 Jbeta primers. Clones were read by immunoSEQ multiplex PCR, and TCRdb kept only the in-frame ones, dropping some. The sample holds 180,000 or so clones, over 80% seen once. Germline CDR1 is SQVTM and CDR2 is ANQGSEA. The CDR3 loop spans 12 amino acids. Trimming took off 4 bases at V and 2 bases at J, with 8 bases between the two ends. These data belong to a study of cytomegalovirus exposure and HLA in healthy donors. Study-wide results and caveats: Among TCR beta chains of equal frequency, HLA-associated ones were more clonally expanded in a later analysis.

Sequencing was carried out using PBMCs. The chain joins TRBV29-1 to TRBJ2-5; D ambiguous. The clonotype was recovered from a woman aged 50 to 60 in good health and CMV-seropositive. The CDR3 is CSVGTVQETQYF. The DNA for the CDR3 is TGCAGCGTTGGAACAGTTCAAGAGACCCAGTACTTC.